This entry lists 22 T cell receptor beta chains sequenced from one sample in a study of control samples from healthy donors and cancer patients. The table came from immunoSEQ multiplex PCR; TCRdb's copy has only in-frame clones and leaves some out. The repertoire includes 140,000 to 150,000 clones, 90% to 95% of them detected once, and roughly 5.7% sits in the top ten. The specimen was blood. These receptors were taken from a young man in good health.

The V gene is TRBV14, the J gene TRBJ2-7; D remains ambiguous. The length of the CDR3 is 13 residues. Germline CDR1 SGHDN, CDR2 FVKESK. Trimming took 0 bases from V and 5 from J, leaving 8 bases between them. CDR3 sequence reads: CASSQDQPNEQYF. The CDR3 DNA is TGTGCCAGCAGCCAAGATCAGCCAAACGAGCAGTACTTC.

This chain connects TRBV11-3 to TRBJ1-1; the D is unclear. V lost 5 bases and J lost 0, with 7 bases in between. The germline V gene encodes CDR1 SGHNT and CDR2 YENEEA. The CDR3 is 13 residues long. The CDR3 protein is CASSGSLNTEAFF. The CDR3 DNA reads TGTGCCAGCAGCGGGTCCCTGAACACTGAAGCTTTCTTT. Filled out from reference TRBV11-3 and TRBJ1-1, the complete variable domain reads EAGVVQSPRYKIIEKKQPVAFWCNPISGHNTLYWYLQNLGQGPELLIRYENEEAVDDSQLPKDRFSAERLKGVDSTLKIQPAELGDSAVYLCASSGSLNTEAFFGQGTRLTVV.

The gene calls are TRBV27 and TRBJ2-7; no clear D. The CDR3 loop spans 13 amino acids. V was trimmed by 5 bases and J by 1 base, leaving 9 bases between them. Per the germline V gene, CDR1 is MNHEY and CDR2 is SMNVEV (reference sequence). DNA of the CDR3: TGTGCCAGCAGTCTCGTCCCATCCTACGAGCAGTACTTC. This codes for CASSLVPSYEQYF.

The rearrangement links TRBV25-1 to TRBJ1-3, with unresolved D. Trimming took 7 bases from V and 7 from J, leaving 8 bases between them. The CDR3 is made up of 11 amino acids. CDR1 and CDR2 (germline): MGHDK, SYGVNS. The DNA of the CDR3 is TGTGCCAGCATCAGCGGTAACACCATATATTTT. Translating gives CASISGNTIYF.

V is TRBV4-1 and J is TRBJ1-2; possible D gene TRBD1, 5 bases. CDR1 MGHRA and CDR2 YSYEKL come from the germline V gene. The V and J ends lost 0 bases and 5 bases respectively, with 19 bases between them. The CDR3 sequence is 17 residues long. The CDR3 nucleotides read TGCGCCAGCAGCCAAGACGACGGACACTCTTTTCTTTATGGCTACACCTTC. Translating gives CASSQDDGHSFLYGYTF.

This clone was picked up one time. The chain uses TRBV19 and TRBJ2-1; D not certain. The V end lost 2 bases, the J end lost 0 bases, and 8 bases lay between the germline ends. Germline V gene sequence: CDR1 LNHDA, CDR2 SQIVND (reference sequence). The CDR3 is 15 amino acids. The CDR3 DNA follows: TGTGCCAGTAGTATACAGGCGACCTCCTACAATGAGCAGTTCTTC. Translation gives CASSIQATSYNEQFF.

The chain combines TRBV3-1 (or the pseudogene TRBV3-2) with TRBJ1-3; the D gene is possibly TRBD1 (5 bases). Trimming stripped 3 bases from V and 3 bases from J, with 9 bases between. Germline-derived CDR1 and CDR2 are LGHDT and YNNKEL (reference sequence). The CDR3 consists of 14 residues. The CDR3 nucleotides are TGTGCCAGCAGCCATCTGAGGGGTGGAAACACCATATATTTT. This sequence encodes CASSHLRGGNTIYF.

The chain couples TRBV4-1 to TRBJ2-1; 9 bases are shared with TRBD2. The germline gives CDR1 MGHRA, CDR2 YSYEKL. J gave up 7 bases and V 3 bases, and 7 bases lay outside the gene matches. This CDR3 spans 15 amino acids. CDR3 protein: CASSHRTSVRNEQFF. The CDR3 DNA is TGCGCCAGCAGCCATAGGACTAGCGTGAGGAATGAGCAGTTCTTC.

Here the CDR3 reads CASSEGGHTGELFF. Written as DNA, the CDR3 is TGTGCCAGCAGTGAAGGTGGGCACACCGGGGAGCTGTTTTTT. The chain links TRBV2 to TRBJ2-2, with D unclear. The CDR3 is made up of 14 amino acids. The V gene lost 1 base and the J gene lost 3 bases, with 6 bases spanning the gap. Per the germline V gene, CDR1 is SNHLY and CDR2 is FYNNEI.

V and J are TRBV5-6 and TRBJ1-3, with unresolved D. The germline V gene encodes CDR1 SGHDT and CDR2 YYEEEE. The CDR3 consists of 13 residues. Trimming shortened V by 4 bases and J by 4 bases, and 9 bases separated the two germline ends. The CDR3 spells CASSQGNGNTIYF. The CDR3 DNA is TGTGCCAGCAGCCAAGGGAACGGAAACACCATATATTTT.

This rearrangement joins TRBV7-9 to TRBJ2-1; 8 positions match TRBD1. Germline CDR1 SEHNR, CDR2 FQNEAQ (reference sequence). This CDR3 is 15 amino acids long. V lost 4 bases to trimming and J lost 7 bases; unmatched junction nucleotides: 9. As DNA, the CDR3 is TGTGCCAGCAGCTCCTTCGACAGGGGTCCGAATGAGCAGTTCTTC. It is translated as CASSSFDRGPNEQFF. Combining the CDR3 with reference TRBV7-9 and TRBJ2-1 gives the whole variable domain DTGVSQNPRHKITKRGQNVTFRCDPISEHNRLYWYRQTLGQGPEFLTYFQNEAQLEKSRLLSDRFSAERPKGSFSTLEIQRTEQGDSAMYLCASSSFDRGPNEQFFGPGTRLTVL.

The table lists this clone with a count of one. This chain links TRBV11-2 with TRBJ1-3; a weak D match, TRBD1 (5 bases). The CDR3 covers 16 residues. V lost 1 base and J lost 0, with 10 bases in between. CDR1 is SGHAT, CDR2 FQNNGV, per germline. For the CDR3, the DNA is TGTGCCAGCAGCTTAGTAAGCGGGACCTCTGGAAACACCATATATTTT. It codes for CASSLVSGTSGNTIYF. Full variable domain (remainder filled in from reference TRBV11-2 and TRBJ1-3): EAGVAQSPRYKIIEKRQSVAFWCNPISGHATLYWYQQILGQGPKLLIQFQNNGVVDDSQLPKDRFSAERLKGVDSTLKIQPAKLEDSAVYLCASSLVSGTSGNTIYFGEGSWLTVV.

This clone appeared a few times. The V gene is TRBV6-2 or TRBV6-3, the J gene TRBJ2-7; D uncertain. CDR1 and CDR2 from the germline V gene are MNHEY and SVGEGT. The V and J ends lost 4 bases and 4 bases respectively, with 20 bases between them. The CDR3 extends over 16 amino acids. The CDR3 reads CASSSPAGLPTYEQYF. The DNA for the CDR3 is TGTGCCAGCAGTTCCCCGGCTGGGTTGCCCACTTACGAGCAGTACTTC.

This CDR3 is CASSSDGGASNQPQHF. The CDR3 coding sequence is TGTGCCAGCAGCTCCGATGGCGGTGCGAGCAATCAGCCCCAGCATTTT. The rearrangement links TRBV7-9 to TRBJ1-5; D ambiguous. The CDR3 loop spans 16 amino acids. Germline CDR1 is SEHNR and CDR2 is FQNEAQ (reference sequence). V dropped 4 bases and J dropped 1 base, with 14 bases sitting between them.

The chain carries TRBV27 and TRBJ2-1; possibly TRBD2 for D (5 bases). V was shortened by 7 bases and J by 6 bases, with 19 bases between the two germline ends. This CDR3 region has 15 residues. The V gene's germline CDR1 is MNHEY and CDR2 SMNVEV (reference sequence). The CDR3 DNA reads TGTGCCAGCACCATGGGAACTGCGGGCATCAATGAGCAGTTCTTC. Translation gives CASTMGTAGINEQFF.

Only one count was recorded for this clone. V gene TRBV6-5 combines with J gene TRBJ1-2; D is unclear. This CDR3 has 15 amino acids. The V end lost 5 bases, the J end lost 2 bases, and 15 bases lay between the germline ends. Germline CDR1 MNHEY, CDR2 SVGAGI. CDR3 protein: CASSTTPVRNYGYTF. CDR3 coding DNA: TGTGCCAGCAGTACGACCCCAGTAAGGAACTATGGCTACACCTTC.

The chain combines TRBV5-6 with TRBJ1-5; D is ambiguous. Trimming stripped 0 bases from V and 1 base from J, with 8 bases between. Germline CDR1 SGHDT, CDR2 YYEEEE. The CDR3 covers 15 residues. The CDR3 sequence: CASSLGVGSNQPQHF. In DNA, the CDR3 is TGTGCCAGCAGCTTGGGGGTCGGGAGCAATCAGCCCCAGCATTTT.

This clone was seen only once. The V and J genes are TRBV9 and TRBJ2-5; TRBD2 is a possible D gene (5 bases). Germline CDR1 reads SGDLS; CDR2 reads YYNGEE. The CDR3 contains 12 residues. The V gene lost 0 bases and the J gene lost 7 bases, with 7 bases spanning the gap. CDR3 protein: CASSVDRGTQYF. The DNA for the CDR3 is TGTGCCAGCAGCGTAGACCGGGGGACCCAGTACTTC.

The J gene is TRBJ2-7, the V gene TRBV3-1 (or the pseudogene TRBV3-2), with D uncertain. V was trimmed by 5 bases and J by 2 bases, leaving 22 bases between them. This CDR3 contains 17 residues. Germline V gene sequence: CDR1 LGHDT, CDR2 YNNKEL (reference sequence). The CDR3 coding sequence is TGTGCCAGCAGCAGCAGAGATACCCGACGGCCAACCTACGAGCAGTACTTC. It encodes CASSSRDTRRPTYEQYF.

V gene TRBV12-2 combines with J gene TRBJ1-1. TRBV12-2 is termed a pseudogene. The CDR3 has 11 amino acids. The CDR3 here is CAGFGPYEAFF. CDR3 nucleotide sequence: TGTGCAGGCTTCGGGCCTTATGAAGCTTTCTTT.

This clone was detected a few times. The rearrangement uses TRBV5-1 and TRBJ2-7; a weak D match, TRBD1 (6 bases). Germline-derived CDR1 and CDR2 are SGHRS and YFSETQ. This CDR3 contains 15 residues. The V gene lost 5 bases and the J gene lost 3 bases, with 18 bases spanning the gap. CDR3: CASSYTGTSLYEQYF. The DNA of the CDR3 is TGCGCCAGCAGTTACACCGGGACAAGCCTCTACGAGCAGTACTTC.

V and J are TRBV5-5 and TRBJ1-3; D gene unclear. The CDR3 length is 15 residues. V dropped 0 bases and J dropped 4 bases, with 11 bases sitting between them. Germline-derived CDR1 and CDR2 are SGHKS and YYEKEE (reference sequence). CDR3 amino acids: CASSLGASPGNTIYF. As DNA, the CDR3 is TGTGCCAGCAGCTTGGGAGCTTCACCGGGAAACACCATATATTTT. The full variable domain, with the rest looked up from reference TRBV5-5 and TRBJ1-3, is DAGVTQSPTHLIKTRGQQVTLRCSPISGHKSVSWYQQVLGQGPQFIFQYYEKEERGRGNFPDRFSARQFPNYSSELNVNALLLGDSALYLCASSLGASPGNTIYFGEGSWLTVV.